The rows below give T cell receptor beta chains drawn from one sample of a study of a mutant IDH1 vaccine in newly diagnosed glioma. No cognate antigen is known for these TCRs. Clones were read by immunoSEQ multiplex PCR, and TCRdb kept only the in-frame ones, dropping some. The sample carries 50,000 to 60,000 clones, roughly nine tenths recorded once. The sequenced sample was PBMCs, obtained from a glioma patient whose treatment included an IDH1 peptide vaccine. The receptors were sampled from a man over 45 with glioma. The CDR3 runs from the conserved cysteine through the conserved F or W. The D gene is left open where the match is weak. For some rows the clone size is stated as once, few or many, or as a class when expanded; others skip it.

V: TRBV10-3
J: TRBJ1-1
D: .
size: .
CDR3: CAISESAGRGVDTEAFF

V: TRBV5-1
J: TRBJ2-1
D: TRBD2
size: .
CDR3: CASSLGLGLAGGQWHNEQFF

V: TRBV7-7
J: TRBJ2-5
D: TRBD2
size: once
CDR3: CASSLGASGAGQETQYF

V: TRBV4-3
J: TRBJ1-5
D: .
size: .
CDR3: CASSQDLSPVNQPQHF

V: TRBV4-2
J: TRBJ2-7
D: TRBD2
size: .
CDR3: CASSLGGTSSYEQYF

V: TRBV27
J: TRBJ2-4
D: .
size: .
CDR3: CASSSNVIVKNIQYF

V: TRBV5-4
J: TRBJ2-1
D: .
size: .
CDR3: CASSPDSDEQFF

V: TRBV14
J: TRBJ2-1
D: .
size: .
CDR3: CASSPRETYYNEQFF

V: TRBV6-5
J: TRBJ2-2
D: .
size: .
CDR3: CASSPRVHTGELFF

V: TRBV14
J: TRBJ2-2
D: TRBD1
size: .
CDR3: CASSFGQGNSIVELFF

V: TRBV15
J: TRBJ2-1
D: .
size: .
CDR3: CATSTGQPHNEQFF

V: TRBV28
J: TRBJ2-7
D: .
size: .
CDR3: CASRVQGYEQYF

V: TRBV20-1
J: TRBJ2-4
D: .
size: once
CDR3: CSASPQNIQYF

V: TRBV10-1
J: TRBJ2-3
D: TRBD2
size: .
CDR3: CASSGLAGITDTQYF

V: TRBV28
J: TRBJ1-4
D: .
size: .
CDR3: CASSPSPGTRNEKLFF

V: TRBV7-8
J: TRBJ1-2
D: .
size: once
CDR3: CASSLAVNRMGYTF

V: TRBV5-4
J: TRBJ2-7
D: .
size: .
CDR3: CASSFGTRFEQYF

V: TRBV2
J: TRBJ2-2
D: .
size: .
CDR3: CASRGRGVTGELFF

V: TRBV5-4
J: TRBJ2-3
D: .
size: .
CDR3: CASSLLQGSTDTQYF

V: TRBV5-1
J: TRBJ2-2
D: TRBD2
size: .
CDR3: CASIGVAGVGTGELFF

V: TRBV21-1
J: TRBJ2-1
D: .
size: once
CDR3: CASSKGPGLAGGPTGDEQFF

V: TRBV12-5
J: TRBJ1-1
D: TRBD1
size: .
CDR3: CASGTGKVPDYGYAFF

V: TRBV2
J: TRBJ1-5
D: .
size: .
CDR3: CASSEAGRSNQPQHF

V: TRBV6-1
J: TRBJ1-1
D: .
size: .
CDR3: CASSVEGREAEAFF

V: TRBV12-5
J: TRBJ1-1
D: .
size: once
CDR3: CASGLGVNTEAFF

V: TRBV29-1
J: TRBJ1-1
D: .
size: .
CDR3: CSVLQMNTEAFF

V: TRBV5-1
J: TRBJ1-4
D: .
size: .
CDR3: CASSLLGGPGEKLFF

V: TRBV9
J: TRBJ2-2
D: .
size: .
CDR3: CASSVASKITGELFF

V: TRBV6-1
J: TRBJ2-6
D: .
size: few
CDR3: CASSDASSGANVLTF

V: TRBV6-1
J: TRBJ1-2
D: TRBD1
size: .
CDR3: CASSGPRTGGFGYTF

V: TRBV15
J: TRBJ1-2
D: TRBD1
size: .
CDR3: CATSRDPTGGEGGYTF

V: TRBV6-5
J: TRBJ1-6
D: .
size: .
CDR3: CASSYGRAVNSPLHF

V: TRBV10-3
J: TRBJ1-5
D: .
size: .
CDR3: CAISDRGHNQPQHF

V: TRBV27
J: TRBJ2-1
D: .
size: .
CDR3: CASSVTGFHEQFF

V: TRBV4-3
J: TRBJ1-1
D: .
size: .
CDR3: CASSQKEGTEAFF

V: TRBV30
J: TRBJ1-1
D: .
size: .
CDR3: CAWSVLWTEAFF

V: TRBV6-1
J: TRBJ1-5
D: TRBD1
size: .
CDR3: CASSPGGNQPQHF

V: TRBV4-3
J: TRBJ2-3
D: TRBD1
size: .
CDR3: CASSHQPGQASTDTQYF

V: TRBV7-9
J: TRBJ2-7
D: TRBD2
size: .
CDR3: CASSPEAGLAGGYEQYF

V: TRBV10-3
J: TRBJ1-5
D: .
size: .
CDR3: CAISESDSNQPQHF

V: TRBV5-1
J: TRBJ2-3
D: .
size: .
CDR3: CASSSGPTDTQYF